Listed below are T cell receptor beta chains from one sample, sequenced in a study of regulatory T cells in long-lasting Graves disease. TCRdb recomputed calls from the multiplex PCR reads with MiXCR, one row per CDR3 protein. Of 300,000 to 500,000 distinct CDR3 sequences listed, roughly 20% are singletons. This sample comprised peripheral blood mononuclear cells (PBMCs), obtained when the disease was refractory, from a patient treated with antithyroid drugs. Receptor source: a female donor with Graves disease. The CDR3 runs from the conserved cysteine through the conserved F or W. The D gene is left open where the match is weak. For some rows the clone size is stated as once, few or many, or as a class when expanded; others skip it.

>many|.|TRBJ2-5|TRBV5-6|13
TGTGCCAGCAGTTCCAACAGGGAAGAGACCCAGTACTTC
CASSSNREETQYF
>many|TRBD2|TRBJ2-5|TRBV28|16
TGTGCCAGCAGTTTTGGGGAACTAGCGGGAGAGGAGACCCAGTACTTC
CASSFGELAGEETQYF
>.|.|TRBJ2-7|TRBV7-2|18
TGTGCCAGCAGTCGGGGAACAGGTCCGGGACTCAAAGCCTACGAGCAGTACTTC
CASSRGTGPGLKAYEQYF
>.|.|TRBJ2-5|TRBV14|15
TGTGCCAGCAGCCTCACTACAAGGGGTGGCGAGACCCAGTACTTC
CASSLTTRGGETQYF
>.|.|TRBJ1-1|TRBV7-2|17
TGTGCCAGCAGCTTAGCGGGCCAGGGTGGATTCAAGACTGAAGCTTTCTTT
CASSLAGQGGFKTEAFF
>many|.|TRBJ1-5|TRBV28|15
TGTGCCAGCACCCTCGAGTACTCTCTTACTCAGCCCCAGCATTTT
CASTLEYSLTQPQHF
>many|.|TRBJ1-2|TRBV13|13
TGTGCCAGCAGCTTAGGTTACAGCTCTGGCTACACCTTC
CASSLGYSSGYTF
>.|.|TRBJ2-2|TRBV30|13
TGTGCCTGGAGTGTACCGGACACCGGGGAGCTGTTTTTT
CAWSVPDTGELFF
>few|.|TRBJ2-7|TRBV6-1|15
TGTGCCAGCAGTCCACGGGACCTGGGGAAATACGAGCAGTACTTC
CASSPRDLGKYEQYF
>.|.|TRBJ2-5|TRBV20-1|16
TGCAGTGCCGACCGATTTCAGGGCAGGGGTAAAGAGACCCAGTACTTC
CSADRFQGRGKETQYF
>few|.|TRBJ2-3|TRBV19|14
TGTGCCAGCCGCCTGCAGGACGGGGCAGATACGCAGTATTTT
CASRLQDGADTQYF
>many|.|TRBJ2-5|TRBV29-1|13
TGCAGCGTTCGTTCAGGCTATCGGGAGACCCAGTACTTC
CSVRSGYRETQYF
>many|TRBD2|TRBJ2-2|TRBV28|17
TGTGCCAGCAGTTCGTCCCCAGCGGGAGTGAACACCGGGGAGCTGTTTTTT
CASSSSPAGVNTGELFF
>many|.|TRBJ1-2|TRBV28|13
TGTGCCAGCTTGCCTCCGACTAACTATGGCTACACCTTC
CASLPPTNYGYTF
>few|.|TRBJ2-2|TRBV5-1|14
TGCGCCAGCAGCTTATGGACAGTCACCGGGGAGCTGTTTTTT
CASSLWTVTGELFF
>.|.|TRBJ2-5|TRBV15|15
TGTGCCACCAGCAGAGTAAATCCCGGCGCCGTCGCCCAGTACTTC
CATSRVNPGAVAQYF
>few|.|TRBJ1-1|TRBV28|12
TGTGCCAGCAGAACCGACGGGGGAAGGGCTTTCTTT
CASRTDGGRAFF
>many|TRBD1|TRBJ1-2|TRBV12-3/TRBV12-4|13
TGTGCCAGCAGACAAGGGACAGTTTTGGGCTCCACCTTC
CASRQGTVLGSTF
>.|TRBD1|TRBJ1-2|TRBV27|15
TGTGCCAGCCTCCGCGTTGCCGCAGGGGGGTTTGTCTACACCTTC
CASLRVAAGGFVYTF
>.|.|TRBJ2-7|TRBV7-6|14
TGTGCCAGCAGCTTAGATCTGGATACCTACGAGCAGTACTTC
CASSLDLDTYEQYF
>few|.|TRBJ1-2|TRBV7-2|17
TGTGCCAGCAGCCCCCGTTTAGGGGTAGGTAGCCCCTATGGCTACACCTTC
CASSPRLGVGSPYGYTF
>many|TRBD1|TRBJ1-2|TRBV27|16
TGTGCCAGCAGTTTAAGAGGACAGGGGGGTTCCTATGGCTACACCTTC
CASSLRGQGGSYGYTF
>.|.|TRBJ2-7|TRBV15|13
TGTGCCACCAGCAGAGACCGCTCCTACGAGCAGTACTTC
CATSRDRSYEQYF
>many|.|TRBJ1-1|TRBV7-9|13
TGTGCCAGCAGCGACCTGGGGGGGGGAGAAGCTTTCTTT
CASSDLGGGEAFF
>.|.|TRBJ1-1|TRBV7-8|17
TGTGCCAGCTGCCATCTCGGGGGGGAGACAGAGAACACTGAAGCTTTCTTT
CASCHLGGETENTEAFF
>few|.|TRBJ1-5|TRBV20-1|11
TGCAGTGCTAGGGTAGGGCAGCCCCAGCATTTT
CSARVGQPQHF